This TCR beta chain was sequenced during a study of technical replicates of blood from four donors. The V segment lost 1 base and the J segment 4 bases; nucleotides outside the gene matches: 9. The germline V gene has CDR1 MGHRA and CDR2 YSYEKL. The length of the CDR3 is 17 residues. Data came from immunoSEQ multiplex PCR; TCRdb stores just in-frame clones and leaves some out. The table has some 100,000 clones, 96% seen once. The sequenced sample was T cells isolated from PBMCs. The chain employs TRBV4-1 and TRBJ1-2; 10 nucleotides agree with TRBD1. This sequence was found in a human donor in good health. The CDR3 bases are TGCGCCAGCAGCCAAGCTTTGGACAGGGGGTTTTTCTATGGCTACACCTTC. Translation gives CASSQALDRGFFYGYTF.